These 26 T cell receptor beta chains came from one sample sequenced in a study of T cell repertoires in cytomegalovirus infection (dated by TCRdb to about 2019). No antigen has been assigned to these receptors. This specimen's treatment or condition label, interpreted: in vitro stimulation with specific CMV peptide epitopes to enrich CMV-specific T cells. TCRdb names Illumina HiSeq 1500 as the instrument used. Through fastp at Q25 and MiXCR, TCRdb rebuilt clones from the public reads, retaining in-frame beta chains. Each CDR3 protein gets just one entry, which takes the most common genes and DNA from the rows behind it. This sample gives 800,000 to 950,000 distinct CDR3 sequences in total; roughly 33% of them show up just once. Clones ranked in the top ten supply around 12% of the sample. Sequences were derived from cultured CD8+ T cells from PBMCs, sampled from culture after CMV antigen stimulation. The origin of the receptors is a human donor in good health (CMV status not recorded). Some clones in this sample may be carry-over from other donors' samples.

Here the CDR3 reads CASSDQGAQGEQYV. In nucleotides, the CDR3 is TGTGCCAGCAGCGACCAGGGGGCGCAGGGGGAGCAGTACGTC. The chain uses TRBV6-6 and TRBJ2-7; 8 nucleotides match TRBD1. Germline loops: CDR1 MNHNY, CDR2 SVGAGI (reference sequence). Trimming at V came to 6 bases and at J to 7 bases, leaving 11 bases not matched to a gene. The CDR3 totals 14 residues.

In its sample, this clonotype was seen once. The CDR3 DNA reads TGCAGCGTGGGGGACGGATCTAGTCTCTACAATGAGCAGTTCTTC. It codes for CSVGDGSSLYNEQFF. The genes are TRBV29-1 and TRBJ2-1; either TRBD1 or TRBD2 may fit D (5 bases each). This CDR3 comprises 15 residues. Trimming pared 6 bases from V and 3 bases from J, leaving 18 bases between. Germline V gives CDR1 SQVTM, CDR2 ANQGSEA.

The V call is TRBV20-1, the J call TRBJ2-3, with 10 bases matching TRBD1. This CDR3 is 14 amino acids long. Germline CDR1 DFQATT, CDR2 SNEGSKA (reference sequence). Unmatched junction bases numbered 7, after V lost 8 bases and J lost 2 bases. CDR3 sequence: CSTKTGGYTDTQYF. The CDR3 DNA follows: TGCAGTACAAAGACAGGGGGCTACACAGATACGCAGTATTTT.

The V and J genes are TRBV7-9 and TRBJ1-2; maybe TRBD1 (5 bases). Germline V lookup: CDR1 SEHNR, CDR2 FQNEAQ (reference sequence). The V end was cut by 7 bases, the J end by 4 bases, with 22 bases between. The length of the CDR3 is 16 residues. The CDR3 nucleotides read TGTGCCAGCACCCAGTTGGGGCAGCAGATTACCTATGGCTACACCTTC. Its translation is CASTQLGQQITYGYTF.

This sequence joins TRBV5-6 and TRBJ2-1, with TRBD1 matching 7 bases. The junction had 5 bases not matched to a gene; V was cut back by 0 bases and J by 5 bases. From germline, CDR1 is SGHDT and CDR2 YYEEEE. The CDR3 extends over 15 amino acids. The chain's CDR3 is CASSLDVGQNNEQFF. CDR3 bases: TGTGCCAGCAGCTTGGATGTGGGACAGAACAATGAGCAGTTCTTC.

This clonotype was recorded a few times. This rearrangement joins TRBV7-8 to TRBJ1-1; D is unclear. CDR3 length: 13 residues. Trimming removed 2 bases from V and 8 bases from J, with 12 bases in between. CDR1 SGHVS and CDR2 FQNEAQ come from the germline V gene. CDR3 DNA: TGTGCCAGCAGCTTATATACGACGAAAGAAGCTTTCTTT. Its protein product is CASSLYTTKEAFF.

This clonotype has only a few counts. The chain links TRBV27 to TRBJ1-1; D remains unclear. V gave up 1 base and J gave up 5 bases, with 8 bases separating them. The CDR3 is 13 residues long. Per the germline V gene, CDR1 is MNHEY and CDR2 is SMNVEV (reference sequence). The CDR3, as DNA: TGTGCCAGCAGTTTATGGGCAGCAACTGAAGCTTTCTTT. Encoded protein: CASSLWAATEAFF.

J is TRBJ1-2 and V is TRBV5-4; D remains unclear. V shed 0 bases and J shed 5 bases, with 8 bases lying between them. This CDR3 contains 13 residues. The V gene's germline CDR1 is SGHNT and CDR2 YYREEE (reference sequence). The CDR3, as DNA: TGTGCCAGCAGCTTGGTGTCGGGGTATGGCTACACCTTC. Its protein product is CASSLVSGYGYTF.

This clonotype was seen ten or more times. The CDR3, as DNA: TGTGCCAGCAGCTTAGCCGGAATTGAGCAGTTCTTC. This codes for CASSLAGIEQFF. The chain links TRBV7-8 to TRBJ2-1; D unresolved. V was pared by 0 bases and J by 9 bases, with 6 bases between. The CDR3 is made up of 12 amino acids. CDR1 and CDR2 from the germline V gene are SGHVS and FQNEAQ.

V is TRBV5-1 and J is TRBJ1-1, with unresolved D. Germline CDR1 reads SGHRS; CDR2 reads YFSETQ. This CDR3 spans 11 amino acids. The ends were cut back, 3 bases at V and 10 bases at J, with 10 bases in the middle. The CDR3 here is CASSSPNGAFF. CDR3 DNA sequence: TGCGCCAGCAGCTCGCCAAACGGAGCTTTCTTT.

This sequence joins TRBV4-3 and TRBJ2-4; no clear D. The V gene's germline CDR1 is LGHNA and CDR2 YSLEER. The V gene lost 0 bases and the J gene lost 8 bases, with 11 bases spanning the gap. The CDR3 runs 14 residues. The CDR3 sequence is CASSQEMVGDIQYF. CDR3 bases: TGCGCCAGCAGCCAAGAAATGGTTGGTGACATTCAGTACTTC.

This chain connects TRBV20-1 to TRBJ1-2; a weak D match, TRBD1 (5 bases). The V gene's germline CDR1 is DFQATT and CDR2 SNEGSKA (reference sequence). V lost 3 bases and J 3 bases, leaving 11 bases between the germline ends. The CDR3 consists of 13 residues. The CDR3 spells CSARAREYYGYTF. Written as DNA, the CDR3 is TGCAGTGCTAGGGCCAGGGAGTACTATGGCTACACCTTC.

The J gene is TRBJ2-3, the V gene TRBV5-1; 7 nucleotides align to TRBD1. Germline V gives CDR1 SGHRS, CDR2 YFSETQ. The CDR3 length is 16 residues. V shed 4 bases, J shed 3 bases, and the junction held 11 bases outside the gene matches. The DNA of the CDR3 is TGCGCCAGCAGCATACATTACAGGGGACGGACAGATACGCAGTATTTT. As protein: CASSIHYRGRTDTQYF.

CDR3 DNA sequence: TGTGCCAGCAGCCCGATTTTTTCCGGGACAGAGAACACCGGGGAGCTGTTTTTT. Its translation is CASSPIFSGTENTGELFF. The rearrangement links TRBV14 to TRBJ2-2; 7 nucleotides align to TRBD1. The CDR3 is 18 amino acids. The V segment lost 4 bases and the J segment 1 base; nucleotides outside the gene matches: 12. Germline V CDR1 and CDR2: SGHDN, FVKESK. Full variable domain (missing parts from reference TRBV14 and TRBJ2-2): EAGVTQFPSHSVIEKGQTVTLRCDPISGHDNLYWYRRVMGKEIKFLLHFVKESKQDESGMPNNRFLAERTGGTYSTLKVQPAELEDSGVYFCASSPIFSGTENTGELFFGEGSRLTVL.

This clonotype showed up just a few times. This chain links TRBV4-1 with TRBJ2-5; perhaps TRBD2 as D (6 bases). Germline V gene lookup returns CDR1 MGHRA and CDR2 YSYEKL. The length of the CDR3 is 17 residues. With 1 base removed from V and 5 bases from J, the gap between germline ends came to 20 bases. CDR3 in amino acids: CASSQGTGTPEGETQYF. The CDR3 coding sequence is TGCGCCAGCAGCCAAGGGACCGGGACTCCGGAGGGGGAGACCCAGTACTTC.

This clonotype has a handful of counts. V usage is TRBV12-3 or TRBV12-4 and J usage is TRBJ2-1; D may match TRBD1 or TRBD2 (5 bases each). The CDR3 is 16 amino acids. The V gene lost 2 bases and the J gene lost 6 bases, with 17 bases spanning the gap. DNA for the CDR3: TGTGCCAGCAGTTTACCGTGGGGGTCCGGTGGCAATGAGCAGTTCTTC. Its translation is CASSLPWGSGGNEQFF.

This sequence joins TRBV20-1 and TRBJ1-6; unclear D gene. The CDR3 covers 15 residues. CDR1 DFQATT and CDR2 SNEGSKA come from the germline V gene (reference sequence). The V gene lost 0 bases and the J gene lost 0 bases, with 6 bases spanning the gap. As DNA, the CDR3 is TGCAGTGCTAGAGAGGAGAGCTCCTATAATTCACCCCTCCACTTT. Translation: CSAREESSYNSPLHF.

J is TRBJ1-2 and V is TRBV7-9; D is perhaps TRBD1 (6 bases). The CDR3 is made up of 12 amino acids. V was pared by 7 bases and J by 1 base, with 7 bases between. Germline CDR1 SEHNR, CDR2 FQNEAQ (reference sequence). This chain's CDR3 is CASNRDNYGYTF. DNA of the CDR3: TGTGCCAGCAACAGGGATAACTATGGCTACACCTTC.

The gene calls are TRBV7-4 and TRBJ2-2, with D perhaps matching TRBD1 (5 bases). Germline V gene lookup returns CDR1 SGHVT and CDR2 SQSDAQ. V dropped 4 bases and J dropped 1 base, with 13 bases sitting between them. CDR3 length equals 16 residues. CDR3 in DNA: TGTGCCAGCAGCTCCAGACAGACAAGGAACACCGGGGAGCTGTTTTTT. Amino acids: CASSSRQTRNTGELFF.

The table lists this clonotype with many counts. The V gene is TRBV7-8, the J gene TRBJ2-2, with D possibly being TRBD1 (5 bases). Trimming cost V 5 bases and J 0 bases, with 7 bases left between them. From germline, CDR1 is SGHVS and CDR2 FQNEAQ. CDR3 length: 14 residues. The CDR3, as DNA: TGTGCCAGCAGCGGCAGGGCGAACACCGGGGAGCTGTTTTTT. It yields the protein CASSGRANTGELFF. The entire variable domain, with the rest obtained from reference TRBV7-8 and TRBJ2-2, is as follows: GAGVSQSPRYKVAKRGQDVALRCDPISGHVSLFWYQQALGQGPEFLTYFQNEAQLDKSGLPSDRFFAERPEGSVSTLKIQRTQQEDSAVYLCASSGRANTGELFFGEGSRLTVL.

The chain recombines TRBV29-1 with TRBJ1-3; D remains ambiguous. V lost 3 bases to trimming and J lost 4 bases, with 4 bases between them. CDR3 length: 11 residues. Looked up from germline, CDR1 is SQVTM and CDR2 is ANQGSEA. As DNA, the CDR3 is TGCAGCGTTGAGGAAGGAAACACCATATATTTT. It encodes CSVEEGNTIYF. Full variable domain (rest looked up from reference TRBV29-1 and TRBJ1-3): SAVISQKPSRDICQRGTSLTIQCQVDSQVTMMFWYRQQPGQSLTLIATANQGSEATYESGFVIDKFPISRPNLTFSTLTVSNMSPEDSSIYLCSVEEGNTIYFGEGSWLTVV.

J is TRBJ2-3 and V is TRBV29-1, with D possibly matching TRBD2 (6 bases). The CDR3 contains 15 residues. Germline CDR1 is SQVTM and CDR2 is ANQGSEA. V shed 0 bases and J shed 2 bases, with 12 bases lying between them. The CDR3 nucleotides are TGCAGCGTTGAAGATAGTGGACTAAACACAGATACGCAGTATTTT. The encoded protein is CSVEDSGLNTDTQYF.

At least ten counts were recorded for this clonotype. The chain links TRBV7-6 to TRBJ2-2; 8 nucleotides line up with TRBD2. The CDR3 is made up of 15 amino acids. Germline values: CDR1 SGHVS, CDR2 FNYEAQ. With V trimmed by 9 bases and J by 4 bases, 10 bases remained unmatched. The CDR3 coding sequence is TGTGCCAGTTCCCCGGGACTAGGTGTCACCGGGGAGCTGTTTTTT. It encodes CASSPGLGVTGELFF. Full variable domain (missing parts from reference TRBV7-6 and TRBJ2-2): GAGVSQSPRYKVTKRGQDVALRCDPISGHVSLYWYRQALGQGPEFLTYFNYEAQQDKSGLPNDRFSAERPEGSISTLTIQRTEQRDSAMYRCASSPGLGVTGELFFGEGSRLTVL.

This clonotype was picked up many times. V is TRBV7-2 and J is TRBJ1-3, with D unclear. Trimming pared 5 bases from V and 0 bases from J, leaving 8 bases between. Germline V gene lookup returns CDR1 SGHTA and CDR2 FQGNSA. The CDR3 has 14 amino acids. The CDR3 spells CASSPDTSGNTIYF. In nucleotides, the CDR3 is TGTGCCAGCAGCCCCGACACCTCTGGAAACACCATATATTTT.

The chain uses TRBV7-6 and TRBJ2-1; 11 nucleotides line up with TRBD2. CDR1 is SGHVS, CDR2 FNYEAQ, per germline. There are 16 residues in the CDR3. The ends lost 4 bases at V and 2 bases at J; junction bases unmatched: 4. The CDR3 spells CASSSGLADAYNEQFF. CDR3 DNA sequence: TGTGCCAGCAGCTCGGGACTAGCGGACGCCTACAATGAGCAGTTCTTC.

This chain uses TRBV15 with TRBJ2-1; D is possibly TRBD2 (6 bases). The V gene's germline CDR1 is LNHNV and CDR2 YYDKDF (reference sequence). This CDR3 is 16 amino acids long. Trimming left V 3 bases short and J 4 bases short, with 16 bases between. The CDR3 region is CATSSPRAGPYNEQFF. The CDR3 DNA sequence: TGTGCCACCAGCAGCCCTAGGGCGGGGCCTTACAATGAGCAGTTCTTC. The full variable domain, in which reference TRBV15 and TRBJ2-1 provide the parts outside the CDR3, is DAMVIQNPRYQVTQFGKPVTLSCSQTLNHNVMYWYQQKSSQAPKLLFHYYDKDFNNEADTPDNFQSRRPNTSFCFLDIRSPGLGDTAMYLCATSSPRAGPYNEQFFGPGTRLTVL.